This is a list of T cell receptor beta chains from one sample in a study of T-cell reconstitution after alpha-beta-depleted transplantation in children. From the PCR reads, TCRdb called clonotypes with MiXCR, one entry per CDR3 protein. In the table there are approximately 100,000 distinct CDR3 sequences, approximately 12% of which are singletons. The sequencing here drew on PBMCs from the stem cell graft donor, taken from the stem cell graft. The receptors shown here come from a human donor who donated a stem cell graft to a child with inherited bone marrow failure. CDR3s include the opening cysteine and the closing phenylalanine or tryptophan.

V gene: TRBV7-9; J gene: TRBJ1-1; CDR3 protein: CASSATGDTEAFF
V gene: TRBV6-2/TRBV6-3; J gene: TRBJ1-1; CDR3 protein: CASTGQGGTEAFF
V gene: TRBV7-9; J gene: TRBJ1-1; CDR3 protein: CASSLGQRVEAFF
V gene: TRBV20-1; J gene: TRBJ2-3; CDR3 protein: CSARDGGGADTQYF
V gene: TRBV9; J gene: TRBJ2-1; CDR3 protein: CASSVGGTPDNEQFF
V gene: TRBV10-3; J gene: TRBJ1-1; CDR3 protein: CAISGRNTEAFF
V gene: TRBV5-6; J gene: TRBJ2-7; CDR3 protein: CASSPFLGPIESYEQYF
V gene: TRBV20-1; J gene: TRBJ2-2; CDR3 protein: CSARGGGSGTGELFF
V gene: TRBV20-1; J gene: TRBJ2-2; CDR3 protein: CSARDMLATGELFF
V gene: TRBV7-8; J gene: TRBJ2-5; CDR3 protein: CASSFRLAGENYQETQYF
V gene: TRBV23-1; J gene: TRBJ2-2; CDR3 protein: CAQQPHGGGELFF
V gene: TRBV20-1; J gene: TRBJ2-5; CDR3 protein: CSARDDQETQYF
V gene: TRBV24-1; J gene: TRBJ2-1; CDR3 protein: CATSDFPGQYNEQFF
V gene: TRBV27; J gene: TRBJ2-1; CDR3 protein: CASSGSGLAGDKFF
V gene: TRBV20-1; J gene: TRBJ1-1; CDR3 protein: CSARVKWAEAFF
V gene: TRBV20-1; J gene: TRBJ2-7; CDR3 protein: CSARPYEQYF
V gene: TRBV19; J gene: TRBJ1-6; CDR3 protein: CASSIGPNSPLHF
V gene: TRBV27; J gene: TRBJ1-5; CDR3 protein: CASSWGPGQPQHF
V gene: TRBV20-1; J gene: TRBJ2-1; CDR3 protein: CSAPTSGGPYNEQFF
V gene: TRBV25-1; J gene: TRBJ2-7; CDR3 protein: CASTKGSSYEQYF
V gene: TRBV6-8; J gene: TRBJ1-5; CDR3 protein: CASIKGKRPVQPQHF
V gene: TRBV7-2; J gene: TRBJ2-3; CDR3 protein: CASSLRTDTQYF
V gene: TRBV5-1; J gene: TRBJ2-5; CDR3 protein: CASSLEGRLREGSARETQYF
V gene: TRBV20-1; J gene: TRBJ2-1; CDR3 protein: CSARHGGRGSNEQFF
V gene: TRBV12-3/TRBV12-4; J gene: TRBJ1-3; CDR3 protein: CASSFMGAGNTIYF
V gene: TRBV20-1; J gene: TRBJ2-1; CDR3 protein: CSAPPSGIYNEQFF
V gene: TRBV7-3; J gene: TRBJ1-2; CDR3 protein: CASSQDSTDGYTF
V gene: TRBV5-1; J gene: TRBJ2-3; CDR3 protein: CASSIALSTDTQYF
V gene: TRBV7-2; J gene: TRBJ2-5; CDR3 protein: CASSLDRVETQYF
V gene: TRBV12-5; J gene: TRBJ2-7; CDR3 protein: CASGLGIAGTYEQYF
V gene: TRBV27; J gene: TRBJ2-7; CDR3 protein: CASSLSSGIGVYEQYF
V gene: TRBV7-3; J gene: TRBJ2-2; CDR3 protein: CASSLGQGGELFF
V gene: TRBV11-2; J gene: TRBJ1-1; CDR3 protein: CASSTPPGPDTEAFF
V gene: TRBV27; J gene: TRBJ2-3; CDR3 protein: CASSIRQTPRRDTQYF
V gene: TRBV12-3/TRBV12-4; J gene: TRBJ2-7; CDR3 protein: CSSSFRDRGPHEQYF
V gene: TRBV6-6; J gene: TRBJ1-6; CDR3 protein: CASRYPGSPLHF
V gene: TRBV10-3; J gene: TRBJ2-6; CDR3 protein: CAISGQGNSGANVLTF
V gene: TRBV20-1; J gene: TRBJ2-7; CDR3 protein: CSAFLGSAYEQYF
V gene: TRBV10-3; J gene: TRBJ1-5; CDR3 protein: CATGGRNQPQHF
V gene: TRBV5-6; J gene: TRBJ2-1; CDR3 protein: CASSASGRAVEQFF
V gene: TRBV7-8; J gene: TRBJ1-4; CDR3 protein: CASSRLQGREKLFF
V gene: TRBV4-3; J gene: TRBJ2-3; CDR3 protein: CASSQGKTDTQYF
V gene: TRBV5-1; J gene: TRBJ1-1; CDR3 protein: CASSWTGQGMNTEAFF
V gene: TRBV5-1; J gene: TRBJ2-1; CDR3 protein: CASSSGGLASYNEQFF
V gene: TRBV29-1; J gene: TRBJ2-3; CDR3 protein: CSVRGPTDTQYF
V gene: TRBV5-1; J gene: TRBJ2-1; CDR3 protein: CASSFPGLAGGNEQFF
V gene: TRBV4-2; J gene: TRBJ2-1; CDR3 protein: CASSQGAGGDYNEQFF
V gene: TRBV27; J gene: TRBJ2-7; CDR3 protein: CASSWTSGTGEQYF
V gene: TRBV2; J gene: TRBJ2-1; CDR3 protein: CASSDGPARYNEQFF
V gene: TRBV7-2; J gene: TRBJ2-7; CDR3 protein: CASSSSRLTNYEQYF
V gene: TRBV4-3; J gene: TRBJ2-1; CDR3 protein: CASSPSRTYNEQFF